The 4 T cell receptor beta chains below were found in one sample sequenced in a study of shared clonotypes between healthy human individuals. TCRdb's copy holds only in-frame clones and misses some; the assay was immunoSEQ multiplex PCR. The table includes 520,000 or so clones, less than 85% detected once. The sequencing input was PBMCs. These receptor sequences come from a woman aged 35 to 49 in good health. Some clones in this sample may be carry-over from other donors' samples.

The chain uses TRBV4-2 and TRBJ2-2; TRBD2 matches 10 bases. After removal of 0 bases from V and 7 bases from J, the junction contained 8 bases not matched to a gene. This CDR3 has 17 residues. Germline loops: CDR1 LGHNA, CDR2 YNFKEQ. The CDR3 DNA is TGTGCCAGCAGCCAAGATCTCCTACTAGCGGGATTCGGGGAGCTGTTTTTT. Its translation is CASSQDLLLAGFGELFF.

The gene calls are TRBV7-2 and TRBJ2-3, with D uncertain. The V and J ends lost 2 bases and 1 base respectively, with 10 bases between them. CDR3 size: 15 residues. Germline loops: CDR1 SGHTA, CDR2 FQGNSA. The CDR3 DNA reads TGTGCCAGCAGCTTACAAGTAGGCGGCACAGATACGCAGTATTTT. Its translation is CASSLQVGGTDTQYF. Using reference TRBV7-2 and TRBJ2-3 for the parts outside the CDR3, the full variable domain is GAGVSQSPSNKVTEKGKDVELRCDPISGHTALYWYRQSLGQGLEFLIYFQGNSAPDKSGLPSDRFSAERTGGSVSTLTIQRTQQEDSAVYLCASSLQVGGTDTQYFGPGTRLTVL.

This clone was picked up one time. The chain joins TRBV10-3 to TRBJ2-7; 9 positions match TRBD2. The CDR3 has 15 amino acids. Germline V CDR1 and CDR2: ENHRY, SYGVKD. Losses at the gene ends were 7 bases for V and 0 bases for J; bases not matched to a gene: 7. DNA for the CDR3: TGTGCCATCATGGCAGCGGGAGGCTTCTCCTACGAGCAGTACTTC. Amino acid sequence: CAIMAAGGFSYEQYF.

The J gene is TRBJ2-1, the V gene TRBV7-9, with 8 bases identical to TRBD2. The CDR3 is 13 amino acids. CDR1 and CDR2 (germline): SEHNR, FQNEAQ (reference sequence). Trimming took 6 bases from V and 9 from J; bases not matched to a gene: 7. The chain's CDR3 is CASSEERELEQFF. The DNA of the CDR3 is TGTGCCAGCAGTGAAGAGCGGGAGCTTGAGCAGTTCTTC.